The next 18 T cell receptor beta chains were all read from a single sample in a study of shared clonotypes between healthy human individuals. Method: immunoSEQ multiplex PCR; TCRdb's copy keeps in-frame clones and lacks some. The table has approximately 2,000,000 clones, less than 95% seen once. The sequencing sample was made of naive CD4+ T cells from PBMCs. Subset described: CD45RA+ positively selected. The receptors here all came from a man between 18 and 29 years old in good health. Some clones in this sample may be carry-over from other donors' samples.

This chain connects TRBV30 to TRBJ2-7, with D hard to call. Deletions cut 2 bases from V and 5 bases from J, with 16 bases between. This CDR3 is built from 14 residues. Germline CDR1 reads GTSNPN; CDR2 reads SVGIG (reference sequence). For the CDR3, the DNA is TGTGCCTGGAGTATCCCGGGCCCCAAGGACGAGCAGTACTTC. Its translation: CAWSIPGPKDEQYF.

Regarding this clone: No DNA is shown, since the ends of the CDR3 on it are uncertain; the CDR3 is the one TCRdb lists. This chain connects TRBV25-1 to TRBJ2-1; TRBD1, the table's D call, lacks a check against the DNA. The CDR3 adds up to 12 amino acids, both ends counted. Germline lookup yields CDR1 MGHDK and CDR2 SYGVNS. The CDR3 spells CASSRVGGGAFF.

This clone was recorded once. The V call is TRBV23-1, the J call TRBJ1-4; D may be TRBD1 (5 bases). TRBV23-1 is treated as an ORF (open reading frame) with a function not yet certain. Between the trimmed V and J ends, which lost 2 bases and 0 bases, there was a span of 16 bases. The CDR3 loop spans 18 amino acids. In nucleotides, the CDR3 is TGCGCCAGCAGTCAAAGTCCTCCGACAGATACAACTAATGAAAAACTGTTTTTT. This codes for CASSQSPPTDTTNEKLFF.

The chain links TRBV7-6 to TRBJ2-3; a weak D match, TRBD2 (6 bases). The CDR3 contains 16 residues. The V end was cut by 5 bases, the J end by 4 bases, with 19 bases between. Germline V gene sequence: CDR1 SGHVS, CDR2 FNYEAQ. CDR3 loop: CASSPGVQALADTQYF. The CDR3 DNA follows: TGTGCCAGCAGCCCGGGGGTACAGGCTCTGGCAGATACGCAGTATTTT.

Points on this clone: Other DNA sequences within the sample encode an identical CDR3. The chain has TRBV20-1 and TRBJ1-2; D gene ambiguous. Trimming took off 6 bases at V and 0 bases at J, with 2 bases between the two ends. Germline V gene lookup returns CDR1 DFQATT and CDR2 SNEGSKA (reference sequence). CDR3 length: 10 residues. Written as DNA, the CDR3 is TGCAGTGCCCCTAACTATGGCTACACCTTC. Encoded protein: CSAPNYGYTF.

The rearrangement links TRBV7-3 to TRBJ2-5; D possibly corresponds to TRBD2 (5 bases). V was trimmed by 2 bases and J by 7 bases, leaving 11 bases between them. CDR3 size: 13 residues. CDR1 SGHTA and CDR2 FQGTGA come from the germline V gene. CDR3 sequence reads: CASSLDGVATQYF. Here the CDR3 DNA reads TGTGCCAGCAGCTTAGACGGGGTTGCGACCCAGTACTTC.

The chain links TRBV5-1 to TRBJ2-7; D is perhaps TRBD2 (6 bases). CDR1 and CDR2 (germline): SGHRS, YFSETQ. V was cut by 2 bases and J by 3 bases, with 12 bases left in between. The CDR3 spans 14 residues. The CDR3 nucleotides are TGCGCCAGCAGCTTCGGGGACTCGGTCTACGAGCAGTACTTC. The encoded protein is CASSFGDSVYEQYF.

Details on this clone: The sample carries other DNA sequences with the same CDR3. The gene calls are TRBV11-2 and TRBJ1-1; tentative D call: TRBD1 (5 bases). This CDR3 is built from 14 residues. V was cut by 1 base and J by 0 bases, with 6 bases left in between. Germline V gene lookup returns CDR1 SGHAT and CDR2 FQNNGV. The DNA for the CDR3 is TGTGCCAGCAGCTTAGGACAGCTGAACACTGAAGCTTTCTTT. It translates to CASSLGQLNTEAFF.

This chain links TRBV5-6 with TRBJ2-2; D is unclear. Germline loops: CDR1 SGHDT, CDR2 YYEEEE. V was clipped by 0 bases and J by 6 bases, with 6 bases between them. The CDR3 is 13 residues long. The CDR3 sequence is CASSLGMAGELFF. CDR3 DNA sequence: TGTGCCAGCAGCTTGGGGATGGCCGGGGAGCTGTTTTTT.

The V gene is TRBV7-7, the J gene TRBJ2-2; D is ambiguous. The germline CDR1 and CDR2 sequences are SSHAT and FNYEAQ (reference sequence). V was cut by 0 bases and J by 6 bases, with 2 bases left in between. CDR3 size: 12 residues. The CDR3 protein is CASSLAAGELFF. The CDR3 DNA reads as TGTGCCAGCAGCTTAGCGGCCGGGGAGCTGTTTTTT.

This clone was counted only a few times. The chain joins TRBV6-5 to TRBJ1-1; 7 positions match TRBD1. Trimming cost V 5 bases and J 3 bases; bases outside gene matches: 6. This CDR3 region has 14 residues. Germline V gives CDR1 MNHEY, CDR2 SVGAGI. This CDR3 is CASSLQGSYTEAFF. The CDR3 nucleotides are TGTGCCAGCAGTCTACAGGGGTCTTACACTGAAGCTTTCTTT.

This sequence joins TRBV6-5 and TRBJ2-1, with D possibly TRBD2 on 5 matching bases. Deletions cut 4 bases from V and 3 bases from J, with 13 bases between. Germline lookup yields CDR1 MNHEY and CDR2 SVGAGI. The CDR3 consists of 15 residues. The CDR3 sequence: CASSSRGMLYNEQFF. DNA of the CDR3: TGTGCCAGCAGTTCCCGGGGAATGCTCTACAATGAGCAGTTCTTC.

This chain uses TRBV20-1 with TRBJ1-2; unclear D gene. The V end was cut by 4 bases, the J end by 1 base, with 4 bases between. CDR3 length equals 11 residues. Germline V lookup: CDR1 DFQATT, CDR2 SNEGSKA (reference sequence). The CDR3 region is CSATSNYGYTF. CDR3 DNA sequence: TGCAGTGCTACTAGTAACTATGGCTACACCTTC.

Points on this clone: Other DNA sequences in this specimen translate into the identical CDR3. The chain links TRBV5-4 to TRBJ1-2; D perhaps matches TRBD1 (6 bases). This CDR3 is built from 13 residues. Trimming removed 4 bases from V and 2 bases from J, with 9 bases in between. Germline CDR1 SGHNT, CDR2 YYREEE (reference sequence). For the CDR3, the DNA is TGTGCCAGCAGCGTGGACAGAAACTATGGCTACACCTTC. Translated, it gives CASSVDRNYGYTF.

The rearrangement uses TRBV6-1 and TRBJ2-1; D call uncertain. Trimming removed 0 bases at V and 9 bases at J, with 12 bases between. Germline loops: CDR1 MNHNS, CDR2 SASEGT. The CDR3 has 14 amino acids. CDR3 coding DNA: TGTGCCAGCAGTGAAGCGCTTCTATCGGTTGAGCAGTTCTTC. Translated: CASSEALLSVEQFF.

Turning to this clone: This sample includes further DNA sequences coding for the same CDR3. This sequence joins TRBV18 and TRBJ1-4, with a weak D call TRBD1 (5 bases). The CDR3 runs 14 residues. In germline, CDR1 is KGHSH, CDR2 LQKENI. The ends were cut back, 2 bases at V and 5 bases at J, with 9 bases in the middle. The CDR3 is CASSPTGGNEKLFF. CDR3 bases: TGTGCCAGCTCACCAACCGGGGGGAATGAAAAACTGTTTTTT.

This chain connects TRBV6-5 to TRBJ1-5, with D uncertain. The CDR3 loop spans 13 amino acids. V gave up 8 bases and J gave up 0 bases, with 8 bases separating them. Germline V lookup: CDR1 MNHEY, CDR2 SVGAGI. The CDR3 DNA follows: TGTGCCAGCGGCCGGAATAGCAATCAGCCCCAGCATTTT. It is translated as CASGRNSNQPQHF.

V gene TRBV9 combines with J gene TRBJ1-1; TRBD1 matches 7 bases. Per germline, CDR1 SGDLS and CDR2 YYNGEE. V was pared by 0 bases and J by 4 bases, with 12 bases of the junction left unmatched. The CDR3 is 17 residues long. This chain's CDR3 is CASSVAPGGRMATEAFF. The CDR3 coding sequence is TGTGCCAGCAGCGTAGCCCCAGGGGGACGCATGGCCACTGAAGCTTTCTTT.